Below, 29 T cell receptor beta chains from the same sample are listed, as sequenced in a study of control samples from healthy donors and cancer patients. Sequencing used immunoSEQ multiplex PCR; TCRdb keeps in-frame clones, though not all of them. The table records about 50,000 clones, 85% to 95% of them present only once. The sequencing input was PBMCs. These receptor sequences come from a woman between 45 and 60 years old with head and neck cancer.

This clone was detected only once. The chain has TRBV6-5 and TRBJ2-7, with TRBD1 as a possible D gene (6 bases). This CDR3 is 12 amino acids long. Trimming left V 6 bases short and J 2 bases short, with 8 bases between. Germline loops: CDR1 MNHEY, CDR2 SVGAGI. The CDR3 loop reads CASRDSPYEQYF. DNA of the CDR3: TGTGCCAGCAGGGACAGCCCCTACGAGCAGTACTTC.

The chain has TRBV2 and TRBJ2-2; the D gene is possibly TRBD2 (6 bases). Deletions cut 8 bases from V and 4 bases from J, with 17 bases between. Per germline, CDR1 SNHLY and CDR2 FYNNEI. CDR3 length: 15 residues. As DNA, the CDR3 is TGTGCCAGCGGACACCGACGGGGAGGCACCGGGGAGCTGTTTTTT. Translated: CASGHRRGGTGELFF.

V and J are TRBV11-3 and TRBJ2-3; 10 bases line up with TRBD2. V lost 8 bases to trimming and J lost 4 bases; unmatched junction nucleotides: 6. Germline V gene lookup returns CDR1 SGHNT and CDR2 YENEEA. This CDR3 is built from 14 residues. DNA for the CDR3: TGTGCCAGCGGGAGCGGGGGGGACGCAGATACGCAGTATTTT. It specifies CASGSGGDADTQYF.

The CDR3 loop is CASMAGLYTEAFF. For the CDR3, the DNA is TGTGCCAGTATGGCAGGTTTATACACTGAAGCTTTCTTT. The chain is built from TRBV19 and TRBJ1-1; no clear D. The CDR3 sequence is 13 residues long. Looked up from germline, CDR1 is LNHDA and CDR2 is SQIVND (reference sequence). V gave up 7 bases and J gave up 3 bases, with 12 bases separating them.

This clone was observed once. CDR3 sequence (DNA): TGTGCCAGCAGCCCAGAACAGGGGTGGGACACTGAAGCTTTCTTT. Its translation: CASSPEQGWDTEAFF. The V gene is TRBV7-6, the J gene TRBJ1-1; 7 bases line up with TRBD1. This CDR3 region has 15 residues. Germline values: CDR1 SGHVS, CDR2 FNYEAQ. The junction had 9 bases not matched to a gene; V was cut back by 5 bases and J by 3 bases.

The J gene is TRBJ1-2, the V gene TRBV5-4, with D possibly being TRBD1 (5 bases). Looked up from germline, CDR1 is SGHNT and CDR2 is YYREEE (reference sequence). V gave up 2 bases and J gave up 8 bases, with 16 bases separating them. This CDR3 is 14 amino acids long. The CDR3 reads CASSFRGGFLGYTF. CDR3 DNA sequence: TGTGCCAGCAGCTTCCGCGGGGGATTTCTGGGCTACACCTTC. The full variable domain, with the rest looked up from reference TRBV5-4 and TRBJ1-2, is ETGVTQSPTHLIKTRGQQVTLRCSSQSGHNTVSWYQQALGQGPQFIFQYYREEENGRGNFPPRFSGLQFPNYSSELNVNALELDDSALYLCASSFRGGFLGYTFGSGTRLTVV.

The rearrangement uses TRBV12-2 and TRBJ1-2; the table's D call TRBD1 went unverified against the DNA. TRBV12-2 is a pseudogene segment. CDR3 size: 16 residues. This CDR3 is CASRLGAAGVGYGYTF. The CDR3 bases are TGTGCAAGTCGCTTGGGAGCGGCAGGGGTAGGCTATGGCTACACCTTC.

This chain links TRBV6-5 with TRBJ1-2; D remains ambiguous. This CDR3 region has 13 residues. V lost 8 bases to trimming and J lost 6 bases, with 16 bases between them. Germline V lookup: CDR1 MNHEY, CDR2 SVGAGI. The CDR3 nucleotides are TGTGCCAGCCACGACGTCCTAAGGGATGGCTACACCTTC. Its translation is CASHDVLRDGYTF.

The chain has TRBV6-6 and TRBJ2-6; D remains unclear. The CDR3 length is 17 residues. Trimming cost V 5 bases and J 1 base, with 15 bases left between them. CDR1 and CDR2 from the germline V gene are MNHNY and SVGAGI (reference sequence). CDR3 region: CASSPVGRFSGANVLTF. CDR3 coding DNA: TGTGCCAGCAGTCCGGTTGGACGGTTTTCTGGGGCCAACGTCCTGACTTTC.

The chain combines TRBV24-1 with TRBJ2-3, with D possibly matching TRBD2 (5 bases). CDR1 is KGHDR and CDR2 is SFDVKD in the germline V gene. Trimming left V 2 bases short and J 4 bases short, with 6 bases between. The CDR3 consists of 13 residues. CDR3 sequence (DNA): TGTGCCACCAGTGATTGGACTTCAGATACGCAGTATTTT. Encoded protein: CATSDWTSDTQYF.

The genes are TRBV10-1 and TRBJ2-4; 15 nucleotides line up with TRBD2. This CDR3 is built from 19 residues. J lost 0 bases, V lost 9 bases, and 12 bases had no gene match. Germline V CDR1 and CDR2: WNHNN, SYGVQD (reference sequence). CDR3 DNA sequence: TGCGCCAGTCCTCCGGGACTAGCGGGAGGCTTGCGAGCCAAAAACATTCAGTACTTC. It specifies CASPPGLAGGLRAKNIQYF.

This chain's CDR3 is CASSARVPGVPDTQYF. The CDR3 region has the DNA TGTGCCAGCAGCGCCCGGGTCCCGGGAGTTCCAGATACGCAGTATTTT. This chain uses TRBV6-2 or TRBV6-3 with TRBJ2-3, with a tentative D call TRBD2 (6 bases). The V and J ends lost 6 bases and 4 bases respectively, with 20 bases between them. CDR3 length equals 16 residues. Germline CDR1 MNHEY, CDR2 SVGEGT.

The CDR3 coding sequence is TGTGCCAGCAGTTACCTCAGGGGAGAAGGCACAGATACGCAGTATTTT. This sequence encodes CASSYLRGEGTDTQYF. The chain joins TRBV6-5 to TRBJ2-3, with D possibly TRBD1 on 6 matching bases. This CDR3 has 16 residues. With 2 bases removed from V and 1 base from J, the gap between germline ends came to 13 bases. Germline CDR1 reads MNHEY; CDR2 reads SVGAGI.

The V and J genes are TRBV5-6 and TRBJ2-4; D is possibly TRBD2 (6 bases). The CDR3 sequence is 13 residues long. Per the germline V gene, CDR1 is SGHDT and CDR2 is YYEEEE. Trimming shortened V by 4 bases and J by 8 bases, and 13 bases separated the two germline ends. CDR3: CASSLRRGDIQYF. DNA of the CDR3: TGTGCCAGCAGCCTCCGGAGGGGAGACATTCAGTACTTC.

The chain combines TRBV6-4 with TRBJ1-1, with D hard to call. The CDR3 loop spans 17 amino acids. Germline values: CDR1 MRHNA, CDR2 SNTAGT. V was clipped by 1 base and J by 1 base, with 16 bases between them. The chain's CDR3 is CASSDFPRVRSNTEAFF. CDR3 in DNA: TGTGCCAGCAGTGACTTCCCGAGGGTTAGATCGAACACTGAAGCTTTCTTT.

CDR3 nucleotide sequence: TGCGCCAGCAGCCAAGATCCGGTCGGTAGCGGAAGCTCCTACGAGCAGTACTTC. Translated: CASSQDPVGSGSSYEQYF. The genes are TRBV4-3 and TRBJ2-7, with D possibly being TRBD2 (6 bases). Deletions cut 0 bases from V and 0 bases from J, with 18 bases between. The CDR3 length is 18 residues. Germline loops: CDR1 LGHNA, CDR2 YSLEER.

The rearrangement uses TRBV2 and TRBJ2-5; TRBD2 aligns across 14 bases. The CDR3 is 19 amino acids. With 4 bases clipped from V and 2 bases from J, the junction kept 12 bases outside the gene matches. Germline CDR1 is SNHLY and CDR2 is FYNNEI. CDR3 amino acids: CASSVDETSGGAEQETQYF. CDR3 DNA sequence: TGTGCCAGCAGTGTGGATGAGACTAGCGGGGGGGCTGAGCAAGAGACCCAGTACTTC.

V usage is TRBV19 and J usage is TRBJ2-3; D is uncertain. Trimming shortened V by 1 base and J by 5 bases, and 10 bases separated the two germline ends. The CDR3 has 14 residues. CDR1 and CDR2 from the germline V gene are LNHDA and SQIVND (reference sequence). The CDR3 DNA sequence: TGTGCCAGTAGTATAGTACCTTTAGGAGATACGCAGTATTTT. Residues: CASSIVPLGDTQYF.

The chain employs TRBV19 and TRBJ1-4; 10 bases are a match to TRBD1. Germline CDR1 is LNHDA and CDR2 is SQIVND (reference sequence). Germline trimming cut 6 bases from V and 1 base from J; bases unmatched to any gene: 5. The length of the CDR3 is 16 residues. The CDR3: CASRLRDRGTNEKLFF. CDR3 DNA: TGTGCCAGTAGACTCCGGGACAGGGGAACTAATGAAAAACTGTTTTTT. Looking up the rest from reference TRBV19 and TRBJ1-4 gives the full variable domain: DGGITQSPKYLFRKEGQNVTLSCEQNLNHDAMYWYRQDPGQGLRLIYYSQIVNDFQKGDIAEGYSVSREKKESFPLTVTSAQKNPTAFYLCASRLRDRGTNEKLFFGSGTQLSVL.

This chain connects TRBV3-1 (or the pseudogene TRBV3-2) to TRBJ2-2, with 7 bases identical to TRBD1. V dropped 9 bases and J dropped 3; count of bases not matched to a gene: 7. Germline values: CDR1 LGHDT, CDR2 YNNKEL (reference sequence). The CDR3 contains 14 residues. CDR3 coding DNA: TGTGCCAGTCAGCTTCAGGGGGACACCGGGGAGCTGTTTTTT. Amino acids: CASQLQGDTGELFF.

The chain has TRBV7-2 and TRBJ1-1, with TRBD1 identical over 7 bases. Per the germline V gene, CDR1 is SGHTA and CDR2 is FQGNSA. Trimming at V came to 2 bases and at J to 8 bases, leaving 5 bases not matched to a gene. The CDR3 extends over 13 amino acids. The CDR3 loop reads CASSLRLTGEAFF. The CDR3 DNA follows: TGTGCCAGCAGCTTAAGGCTGACAGGGGAAGCTTTCTTT.

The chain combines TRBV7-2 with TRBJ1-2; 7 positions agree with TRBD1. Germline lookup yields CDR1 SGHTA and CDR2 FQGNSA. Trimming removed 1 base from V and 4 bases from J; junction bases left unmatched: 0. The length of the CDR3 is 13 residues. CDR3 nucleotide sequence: TGTGCCAGCAGCTTAGGACAGGGCTATGGCTACACCTTC. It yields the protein CASSLGQGYGYTF. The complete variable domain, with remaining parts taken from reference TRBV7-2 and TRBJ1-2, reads GAGVSQSPSNKVTEKGKDVELRCDPISGHTALYWYRQSLGQGLEFLIYFQGNSAPDKSGLPSDRFSAERTGGSVSTLTIQRTQQEDSAVYLCASSLGQGYGYTFGSGTRLTVV.

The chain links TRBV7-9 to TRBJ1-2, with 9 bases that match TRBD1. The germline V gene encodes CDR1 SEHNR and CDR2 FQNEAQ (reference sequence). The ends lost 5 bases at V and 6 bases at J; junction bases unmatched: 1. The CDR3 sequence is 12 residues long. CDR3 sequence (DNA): TGTGCCAGCAGCCGGACAGGGGATGGCTACACCTTC. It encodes CASSRTGDGYTF. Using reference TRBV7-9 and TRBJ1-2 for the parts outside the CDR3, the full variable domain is DTGVSQNPRHKITKRGQNVTFRCDPISEHNRLYWYRQTLGQGPEFLTYFQNEAQLEKSRLLSDRFSAERPKGSFSTLEIQRTEQGDSAMYLCASSRTGDGYTFGSGTRLTVV.

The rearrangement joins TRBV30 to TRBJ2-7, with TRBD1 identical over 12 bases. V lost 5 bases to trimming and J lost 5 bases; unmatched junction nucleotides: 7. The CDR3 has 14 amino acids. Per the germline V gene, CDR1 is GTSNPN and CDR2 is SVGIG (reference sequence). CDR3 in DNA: TGTGCCTGGTCTAAGGGACAGGGGGCCCACGAGCAGTACTTC. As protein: CAWSKGQGAHEQYF.

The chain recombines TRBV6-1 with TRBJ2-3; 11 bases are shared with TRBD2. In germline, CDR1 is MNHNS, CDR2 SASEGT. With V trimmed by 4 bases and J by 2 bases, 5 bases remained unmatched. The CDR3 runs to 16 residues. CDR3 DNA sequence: TGTGCCAGCAGTGTTGGTAGCGGGGGGGCCACAGATACGCAGTATTTT. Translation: CASSVGSGGATDTQYF.

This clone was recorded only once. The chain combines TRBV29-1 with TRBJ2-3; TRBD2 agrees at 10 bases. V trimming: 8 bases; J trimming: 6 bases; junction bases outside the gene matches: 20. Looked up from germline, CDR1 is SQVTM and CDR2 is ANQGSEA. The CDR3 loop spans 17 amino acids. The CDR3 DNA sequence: TGCAGCCTTGCTCCGACTAGCGGGTTTTCCTGGATGGATACGCAGTATTTT. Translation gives CSLAPTSGFSWMDTQYF.

CDR3 residues: CASSRPGLAGRYEQYF. CDR3 coding DNA: TGTGCCAGCAGCCGTCCGGGACTAGCGGGAAGGTACGAGCAGTACTTC. The V gene is TRBV7-9, the J gene TRBJ2-7; 13 bases align to TRBD2. CDR1 is SEHNR, CDR2 FQNEAQ, per germline (reference sequence). The J segment lost 4 bases and the V segment lost 5 bases, leaving 8 bases of the junction unmatched. This CDR3 contains 16 residues. The full variable domain, in which reference TRBV7-9 and TRBJ2-7 provide the parts outside the CDR3, is DTGVSQNPRHKITKRGQNVTFRCDPISEHNRLYWYRQTLGQGPEFLTYFQNEAQLEKSRLLSDRFSAERPKGSFSTLEIQRTEQGDSAMYLCASSRPGLAGRYEQYFGPGTRLTVT.

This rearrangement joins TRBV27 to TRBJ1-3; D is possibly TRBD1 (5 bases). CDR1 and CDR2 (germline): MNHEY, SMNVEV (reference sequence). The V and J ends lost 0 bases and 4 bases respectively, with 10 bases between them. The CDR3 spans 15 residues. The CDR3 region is CASSLSVGAGNTIYF. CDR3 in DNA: TGTGCCAGCAGTTTATCGGTAGGGGCAGGAAACACCATATATTTT.

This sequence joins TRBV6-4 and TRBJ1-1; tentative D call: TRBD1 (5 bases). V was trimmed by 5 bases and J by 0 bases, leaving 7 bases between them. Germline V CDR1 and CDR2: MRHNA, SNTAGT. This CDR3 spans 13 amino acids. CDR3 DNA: TGTGCCAGCAGTTGGGACCTGAACACTGAAGCTTTCTTT. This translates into CASSWDLNTEAFF.